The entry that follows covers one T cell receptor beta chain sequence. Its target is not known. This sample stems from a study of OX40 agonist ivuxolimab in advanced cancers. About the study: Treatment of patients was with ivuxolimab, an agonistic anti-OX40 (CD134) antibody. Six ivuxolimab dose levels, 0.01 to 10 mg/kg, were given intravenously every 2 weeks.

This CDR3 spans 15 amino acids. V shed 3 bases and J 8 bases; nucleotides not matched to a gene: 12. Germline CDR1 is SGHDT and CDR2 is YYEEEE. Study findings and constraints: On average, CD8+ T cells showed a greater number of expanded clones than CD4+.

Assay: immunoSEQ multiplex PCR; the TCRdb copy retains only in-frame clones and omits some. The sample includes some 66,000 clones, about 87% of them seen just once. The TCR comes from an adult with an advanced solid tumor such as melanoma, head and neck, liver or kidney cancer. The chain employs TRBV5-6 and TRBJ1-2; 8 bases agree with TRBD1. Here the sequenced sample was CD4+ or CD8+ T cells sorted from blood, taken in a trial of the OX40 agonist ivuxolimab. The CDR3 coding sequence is TGTGCCAGCAGCTCCGGGACAGGATTCCCTGGGGGCTACACCTTC. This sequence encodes CASSSGTGFPGGYTF. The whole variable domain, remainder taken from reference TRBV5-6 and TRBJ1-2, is DAGVTQSPTHLIKTRGQQVTLRCSPKSGHDTVSWYQQALGQGPQFIFQYYEEEERQRGNFPDRFSGHQFPNYSSELNVNALLLGDSALYLCASSSGTGFPGGYTFGSGTRLTVV.